The 22 T cell receptor beta chains below were found in one sample sequenced in a study of T cells in Graves' hyperthyroidism and ophthalmopathy. Authors of the study amplified TCR beta CDR3 regions from RNA transcripts. The TCR CDR3 was amplified in a first-round RT-PCR using the HTBI primer set. TCRdb processed the multiplex PCR reads anew with MiXCR; each CDR3 protein has one entry. The sample has some 690,000 distinct CDR3 sequences; 15% to 20% are singletons. Material: blood. The source of these receptors is a man aged 50-59 years with Graves' hyperthyroidism.

The V and J genes are TRBV12-3 or TRBV12-4 and TRBJ1-2, with D perhaps TRBD1 (6 bases). CDR3 length: 15 amino acids. V lost 0 bases and J 4 bases, leaving 12 bases between the germline ends. The CDR3 nucleotides are TGTGCCAGCAGTTTAGCCCCGGGACACCTCTATGGCTACACCTTC. This codes for CASSLAPGHLYGYTF.

This clonotype was observed many times. The chain links TRBV3-1 to TRBJ1-1; D call uncertain. Looked up from germline, CDR1 is LGHDT and CDR2 is YNNKEL (reference sequence). The CDR3 runs 14 residues. The V gene lost 0 bases and the J gene lost 4 bases, with 9 bases spanning the gap. CDR3 residues: CASSQDPGFTEAFF. In DNA form, the CDR3 reads TGTGCCAGCAGCCAAGATCCGGGGTTCACTGAAGCTTTCTTT.

This clonotype appeared many times. This chain connects TRBV27 to TRBJ2-3, with D possibly matching TRBD1 (6 bases). The V and J ends lost 5 bases and 3 bases respectively, with 18 bases between them. CDR3 length: 16 amino acids. The germline V gene encodes CDR1 MNHEY and CDR2 SMNVEV (reference sequence). Here the CDR3 DNA reads TGTGCCAGCAGTCCCTACGGACAGAGACCGACAGATACGCAGTATTTT. The encoded protein is CASSPYGQRPTDTQYF.

The table lists this clonotype with many counts. The rearrangement links TRBV7-2 to TRBJ2-3; D uncertain. There are 14 residues in the CDR3. The V gene's germline CDR1 is SGHTA and CDR2 FQGNSA. With 1 base removed from V and 1 base from J, the gap between germline ends came to 6 bases. The CDR3 spells CASSLGLGTDTQYF. CDR3 DNA sequence: TGTGCCAGCAGCTTAGGCTTGGGCACAGATACGCAGTATTTT.

The chain employs TRBV2 and TRBJ2-1, with a tentative D call TRBD2 (5 bases). Germline loops: CDR1 SNHLY, CDR2 FYNNEI. The length of the CDR3 is 16 residues. Trimming cost V 5 bases and J 0 bases, with 14 bases left between them. The CDR3 loop reads CASSPYLASSYNEQFF. As DNA, the CDR3 is TGTGCCAGCAGTCCCTACTTAGCGAGCTCCTACAATGAGCAGTTCTTC. The whole variable domain, remainder taken from reference TRBV2 and TRBJ2-1, is EPEVTQTPSHQVTQMGQEVILRCVPISNHLYFYWYRQILGQKVEFLVSFYNNEISEKSEIFDDQFSVERPDGSNFTLKIRSTKLEDSAMYFCASSPYLASSYNEQFFGPGTRLTVL.

This clonotype was recorded many times. As DNA, the CDR3 is TGTGCCAGCAGCGGTAGCAAGGGACTAGCGGGAGCCACAGATACGCAGTATTTT. Its translation: CASSGSKGLAGATDTQYF. The chain carries TRBV2 and TRBJ2-3; 14 positions agree with TRBD2. With 6 bases clipped from V and 2 bases from J, the junction kept 10 bases outside the gene matches. Germline assignment: CDR1 SNHLY and CDR2 FYNNEI. This CDR3 is built from 18 residues. The variable domain in full, completed from reference TRBV2 and TRBJ2-3, reads EPEVTQTPSHQVTQMGQEVILRCVPISNHLYFYWYRQILGQKVEFLVSFYNNEISEKSEIFDDQFSVERPDGSNFTLKIRSTKLEDSAMYFCASSGSKGLAGATDTQYFGPGTRLTVL.

This clonotype was seen ten or more times. The chain employs TRBV20-1 and TRBJ1-5; D possibly corresponds to TRBD1 (6 bases). Germline V gene sequence: CDR1 DFQATT, CDR2 SNEGSKA (reference sequence). Trimming took 5 bases from V and 3 from J, leaving 14 bases between them. This CDR3 comprises 14 residues. The DNA of the CDR3 is TGCAGTGCTTTACAGGGAAATCCCAATCAGCCCCAGCATTTT. Amino acid sequence: CSALQGNPNQPQHF.

This clonotype was counted a few times. The rearrangement links TRBV28 to TRBJ2-6; 10 bases match TRBD1. CDR3 size: 16 residues. Germline lookup yields CDR1 MDHEN and CDR2 SYDVKM. The trim removed 6 bases at V and 0 bases at J, leaving 2 bases unmatched. The CDR3 loop is CASRGQGFSGANVLTF. The CDR3 coding sequence is TGTGCCAGCAGGGGACAGGGGTTCTCTGGGGCCAACGTCCTGACTTTC.

This clonotype was recorded at least ten times. The V gene is TRBV10-2, the J gene TRBJ1-2, with 7 bases fitting TRBD1. This CDR3 is built from 13 residues. With 8 bases clipped from V and 0 bases from J, the junction kept 3 bases outside the gene matches. Germline assignment: CDR1 WSHSY and CDR2 SAAADI. CDR3 nucleotide sequence: TGCGCCAGCTGGGACAGAGCTAACTATGGCTACACCTTC. This sequence encodes CASWDRANYGYTF.

The chain links TRBV14 to TRBJ1-2, with 10 bases that match TRBD1. Trimming at V came to 1 base and at J to 4 bases, leaving 3 bases not matched to a gene. Germline CDR1 is SGHDN and CDR2 is FVKESK. The CDR3 is 15 residues long. CDR3 loop: CASSQGDRGSYGYTF. DNA of the CDR3: TGTGCCAGCAGCCAAGGGGACAGGGGAAGCTATGGCTACACCTTC.

This clonotype was seen a few times. V and J are TRBV5-4 and TRBJ2-1, with TRBD1 matching over 8 bases. The CDR3 has 13 residues. The V segment lost 3 bases and the J segment 9 bases; nucleotides outside the gene matches: 5. Germline V gene lookup returns CDR1 SGHNT and CDR2 YYREEE (reference sequence). CDR3 DNA: TGTGCCAGCAGCTACCAACAGGGGGGTGAGCAGTTCTTC. This gives the protein CASSYQQGGEQFF.

This clonotype was observed at least ten times. The V gene is TRBV28, the J gene TRBJ1-5, with 7 nucleotides matching TRBD1. Germline CDR1 and CDR2: MDHEN and SYDVKM. The ends lost 1 base at V and 7 bases at J; junction bases unmatched: 4. The CDR3 runs 14 residues. CDR3 nucleotide sequence: TGTGCCAGCAGTTTATTTCAGGGGGGCCAGCCCCAGCATTTT. Its protein product is CASSLFQGGQPQHF.

CDR3 sequence reads: CSAREGGRQRKYEQYF. The CDR3 nucleotides read TGCAGTGCTAGAGAAGGAGGGCGACAGAGAAAATACGAGCAGTACTTC. This chain connects TRBV20-1 to TRBJ2-7; a weak D match, TRBD2 (6 bases). V was pared by 0 bases and J by 4 bases, with 19 bases between. Germline values: CDR1 DFQATT, CDR2 SNEGSKA (reference sequence). The CDR3 is 16 amino acids.

The CDR3 coding sequence is TGTGCCAGCAGTTATCGGCCAGGCCCTAACCCCACAGATACGCAGTATTTT. It yields the protein CASSYRPGPNPTDTQYF. The rearrangement joins TRBV6-5 to TRBJ2-3, with D uncertain. The CDR3 is 17 residues long. V lost 3 bases and J 2 bases, leaving 18 bases between the germline ends. Germline V gives CDR1 MNHEY, CDR2 SVGAGI.

This clonotype came up many times. The chain has TRBV14 and TRBJ1-2, with TRBD1 as a possible D gene (5 bases). Trimming shortened V by 3 bases and J by 2 bases, and 10 bases separated the two germline ends. Germline V lookup: CDR1 SGHDN, CDR2 FVKESK. The CDR3 has 14 residues. The CDR3 DNA is TGTGCCAGCAGCCATAGCCGGGGCAACTATGGCTACACCTTC. It translates to CASSHSRGNYGYTF. Looking up the rest from reference TRBV14 and TRBJ1-2 gives the full variable domain: EAGVTQFPSHSVIEKGQTVTLRCDPISGHDNLYWYRRVMGKEIKFLLHFVKESKQDESGMPNNRFLAERTGGTYSTLKVQPAELEDSGVYFCASSHSRGNYGYTFGSGTRLTVV.

Note on this clonotype: At one boundary the junction diverges from the germline segment, which might be a read error. The chain carries TRBV6-2 or TRBV6-3 and TRBJ1-5, with 7 bases fitting TRBD1. The CDR3 is 15 residues long. In germline, CDR1 is MNHEY, CDR2 SVGEGT. As DNA, the CDR3 is TGTGCCAGCACCCAGGGGGGGTCGGGCAATCAGCTCCAGCATTTT. The encoded protein is CASTQGGSGNQLQHF.

This clonotype occurred a few times. CDR3 DNA: TGTGCCAGCAGCTTGGTAAGACTAGCGGGCAATGAGCAGTTCTTC. Encoded protein: CASSLVRLAGNEQFF. The J gene is TRBJ2-1, the V gene TRBV5-6; 10 nucleotides agree with TRBD2. Germline V gene sequence: CDR1 SGHDT, CDR2 YYEEEE. The CDR3 extends over 15 amino acids. After removal of 0 bases from V and 6 bases from J, the junction contained 3 bases not matched to a gene.

In this sample, this clonotype turned up many times. The genes are TRBV12-3 or TRBV12-4 and TRBJ2-1; D remains unclear. With 7 bases removed from V and 5 bases from J, the gap between germline ends came to 6 bases. This CDR3 contains 11 residues. CDR3 protein: CASKTDNEQFF. For the CDR3, the DNA is TGTGCCAGCAAGACTGACAATGAGCAGTTCTTC.

There are many counts of this clonotype. This chain joins TRBV12-3 or TRBV12-4 and TRBJ2-5; D gene unclear. V shed 3 bases and J shed 5 bases, with 4 bases lying between them. This CDR3 has 11 amino acids. The CDR3 DNA reads TGTGCCAGCAGTTTTGTCGAGACCCAGTACTTC. It yields the protein CASSFVETQYF.

This clonotype has ten or more counts. The V gene is TRBV12-3 or TRBV12-4, the J gene TRBJ2-1; the match to TRBD1 covers 8 bases. This CDR3 has 15 amino acids. With V trimmed by 0 bases and J by 9 bases, 7 bases remained unmatched. The CDR3 protein is CASSLAPQGASEQFF. The CDR3 coding sequence is TGTGCCAGCAGTTTAGCCCCCCAGGGGGCTAGTGAGCAGTTCTTC.

This clonotype was seen many times. V gene TRBV6-6 combines with J gene TRBJ1-2; D might be TRBD1 (5 bases). V was trimmed by 2 bases and J by 8 bases, leaving 15 bases between them. Germline values: CDR1 MNHNY, CDR2 SVGAGI (reference sequence). The CDR3 spans 14 residues. The DNA of the CDR3 is TGTGCCAGCAGTTACCTCGTTGGGGCGGACGGCTACACCTTC. This sequence encodes CASSYLVGADGYTF.

This clonotype was seen a few times. This chain joins TRBV19 and TRBJ1-2; TRBD1 aligns across 7 bases. This CDR3 region has 16 residues. Trimming cost V 6 bases and J 2 bases; bases outside gene matches: 12. Germline CDR1 is LNHDA and CDR2 is SQIVND (reference sequence). CDR3 DNA sequence: TGTGCCAGTAGCCCTTCCCCAGGGGGGATCAACTATGGCTACACCTTC. It encodes CASSPSPGGINYGYTF.